Here is one T cell receptor beta chain with its context. Its cognate antigen is unknown. The germline CDR1 and CDR2 sequences are SGHNT and YYREEE (reference sequence). Deletions cut 0 bases from V and 0 bases from J, with 12 bases between. The CDR3 sequence is 17 residues long. The sample belongs to a study of T cell responses to AZD1222 COVID-19 vaccine. Study-level background: Pooled samples include second doses given at about 4 or 12 weeks.

Points from the study as a whole: Baseline seropositivity occurred in only 5 to 7 AZD1222 recipients.

Generated by immunoSEQ multiplex PCR, the TCRdb table keeps only in-frame clones and is missing some. The sample carries roughly 120,000 clones, about nine tenths recorded once. The sequenced sample was peripheral blood, obtained on day 0 of AZD1222 vaccination. This sequence was found in an adult in good health. This chain uses TRBV5-4 with TRBJ1-4; perhaps TRBD1 as D (6 bases). CDR3 protein: CASSLVGRGATNEKLFF. CDR3 sequence (DNA): TGTGCCAGCAGCTTGGTGGGCAGGGGAGCAACTAATGAAAAACTGTTTTTT.